One and the same sample provided the 21 T cell receptor beta chains below, sequenced in a study of circulating and synovial CD4+ cells in juvenile arthritis. Sequenced by immunoSEQ multiplex PCR; TCRdb stores in-frame clones only, minus some. Among fewer than 40,000 clones listed, 80% to 95% were seen once. The source material was CD4+ T cells from blood. Receptors were obtained from a human donor with juvenile idiopathic arthritis.

The V call is TRBV5-1, the J call TRBJ2-2; a possible D gene is TRBD1 (6 bases). The CDR3 totals 13 residues. Germline lookup yields CDR1 SGHRS and CDR2 YFSETQ. V lost 8 bases and J lost 9, with 17 bases in between. As DNA, the CDR3 is TGCGCCAGTACCAATTACAGGGTACGGGAGCTGTTTTTT. This codes for CASTNYRVRELFF.

The rearrangement uses TRBV27 and TRBJ2-5; 7 nucleotides agree with TRBD1. The junction had 6 bases not matched to a gene; V was cut back by 4 bases and J by 7 bases. This CDR3 is built from 13 residues. Germline loops: CDR1 MNHEY, CDR2 SMNVEV (reference sequence). The CDR3 nucleotides read TGTGCCAGCAGTTCGACAGGGTTAGGGACCCAGTACTTC. Translation gives CASSSTGLGTQYF.

V gene TRBV15 combines with J gene TRBJ2-3; 13 bases are shared with TRBD2. The trim removed 5 bases at V and 5 bases at J, leaving 10 bases unmatched. Germline lookup yields CDR1 LNHNV and CDR2 YYDKDF (reference sequence). The CDR3 sequence is 17 residues long. CDR3 sequence reads: CATSSLTSGRMVDTQYF. For the CDR3, the DNA is TGTGCCACCAGCTCTCTGACTAGCGGGAGGATGGTAGATACGCAGTATTTT.

This clone was seen only once. V and J are TRBV10-3 and TRBJ2-7, with D perhaps TRBD1 (6 bases). The CDR3 totals 14 residues. Germline V gives CDR1 ENHRY, CDR2 SYGVKD. The V and J ends lost 7 bases and 5 bases respectively, with 18 bases between them. The CDR3 DNA reads as TGTGCCATCACCTCCGGATCACAGGGAAACGAGCAGTACTTC. This gives the protein CAITSGSQGNEQYF.

The chain has TRBV6-1 and TRBJ1-1; tentatively, D is TRBD1 (5 bases). The CDR3 covers 16 residues. V was cut by 4 bases and J by 0 bases, with 15 bases left in between. The germline V gene encodes CDR1 MNHNS and CDR2 SASEGT. The CDR3 sequence: CASSGPRRGLNTEAFF. The CDR3 nucleotides are TGTGCCAGCAGTGGGCCTCGGAGGGGCTTGAACACTGAAGCTTTCTTT.

V gene TRBV10-1 combines with J gene TRBJ2-3, with 10 bases fitting TRBD1. CDR3 length: 15 amino acids. The germline V gene encodes CDR1 WNHNN and CDR2 SYGVQD (reference sequence). Losses at the gene ends were 2 bases for V and 2 bases for J; bases not matched to a gene: 1. Here the CDR3 DNA reads TGCGCCAGCAGTGAGGGGACAGGGGCCACAGATACGCAGTATTTT. Translated: CASSEGTGATDTQYF.

The V gene is TRBV10-3, the J gene TRBJ2-3; D not resolved. From germline, CDR1 is ENHRY and CDR2 SYGVKD. The CDR3 extends over 13 amino acids. Trimming pared 9 bases from V and 2 bases from J, leaving 12 bases between. The CDR3 region is CAISTYATDTQYF. The CDR3 nucleotides are TGTGCCATTTCGACTTATGCCACAGATACGCAGTATTTT.

Only one count was recorded for this clone. The chain uses TRBV5-5 and TRBJ2-7, with D hard to call. V gave up 5 bases and J gave up 4 bases, with 13 bases separating them. The germline V gene encodes CDR1 SGHKS and CDR2 YYEKEE (reference sequence). This CDR3 is 13 amino acids long. This CDR3 reads CASSHFVPYEQYF. CDR3 coding DNA: TGTGCCAGCAGTCACTTCGTGCCTTACGAGCAGTACTTC.

The rearrangement uses TRBV6-5 and TRBJ1-2; 8 bases are shared with TRBD1. Germline CDR1 reads MNHEY; CDR2 reads SVGAGI. CDR3 length: 13 amino acids. V lost 6 bases, J lost 6 bases, and 6 bases stayed unmatched. Here the CDR3 DNA reads TGTGCCAGCAGACTTACAGGGGGTCATGGCTACACCTTC. Amino acid sequence: CASRLTGGHGYTF.

This clone was seen only once. J is TRBJ2-7 and V is TRBV4-1, with 12 bases matching TRBD2. The CDR3 contains 15 residues. Germline values: CDR1 MGHRA, CDR2 YSYEKL. V shed 5 bases and J 3 bases; nucleotides not matched to a gene: 5. CDR3 region: CASSKGLAGSYEQYF. The CDR3 bases are TGCGCCAGCAGCAAGGGACTAGCGGGTAGCTACGAGCAGTACTTC.

The genes are TRBV4-2 and TRBJ2-7; D possibly corresponds to TRBD1 (5 bases). Germline CDR1 LGHNA, CDR2 YNFKEQ. This CDR3 has 15 amino acids. The germline V and J ends were trimmed by 0 bases and 2 bases, with 11 bases remaining between them. The CDR3 nucleotides read TGTGCCAGCAGCCAAGATTCCACGGACACCTACGAGCAGTACTTC. As protein: CASSQDSTDTYEQYF.

This chain connects TRBV7-8 to TRBJ1-1; 7 bases map to TRBD1. CDR1 and CDR2 from the germline V gene are SGHVS and FQNEAQ. V shed 4 bases, J shed 0 bases, and the junction held 8 bases outside the gene matches. This CDR3 contains 16 residues. CDR3 nucleotide sequence: TGTGCCAGCAGCTCAGACAGGGTTATTTTGAACACTGAAGCTTTCTTT. Its translation is CASSSDRVILNTEAFF.

The V gene is TRBV29-1, the J gene TRBJ1-1; D is unresolved. Germline CDR1 SQVTM, CDR2 ANQGSEA. The CDR3 loop spans 14 amino acids. V was clipped by 3 bases and J by 0 bases, with 11 bases between them. CDR3 protein: CSVDWRNMNTEAFF. CDR3 nucleotide sequence: TGCAGCGTTGACTGGCGGAACATGAACACTGAAGCTTTCTTT.

CDR3 in amino acids: CASRQTYLSGNTIYF. The CDR3 DNA reads TGTGCCAGCAGGCAGACTTACCTCTCTGGAAACACCATATATTTT. The genes are TRBV2 and TRBJ1-3; no clear D gene. The CDR3 runs to 15 residues. The germline V and J ends were trimmed by 6 bases and 0 bases, with 12 bases remaining between them. Germline V gene sequence: CDR1 SNHLY, CDR2 FYNNEI.

V and J are TRBV29-1 and TRBJ2-2; 10 nucleotides match TRBD2. CDR1 is SQVTM, CDR2 ANQGSEA, per germline. V gave up 2 bases and J gave up 6 bases; unmatched junction bases: 12. The CDR3 is made up of 17 amino acids. The CDR3 coding sequence is TGCAGCGTTGAATTCCCTAGCGGGAGCCCTCGCCCCGGGGAGCTGTTTTTT. Its protein product is CSVEFPSGSPRPGELFF.

This chain joins TRBV18 and TRBJ2-4; 8 nucleotides align to TRBD1. The germline V gene has CDR1 KGHSH and CDR2 LQKENI. After removal of 1 base from V and 8 bases from J, the junction contained 7 bases not matched to a gene. The CDR3 runs 15 residues. The CDR3 loop reads CASSPLTGGLDIQYF. The CDR3 bases are TGTGCCAGCTCACCACTTACAGGGGGATTAGACATTCAGTACTTC.

The V call is TRBV19, the J call TRBJ2-6; D unclear. The germline V gene encodes CDR1 LNHDA and CDR2 SQIVND (reference sequence). The germline V and J ends were trimmed by 2 bases and 4 bases, with 12 bases remaining between them. This CDR3 comprises 16 residues. The CDR3 DNA is TGTGCCAGTAGTATAACTGAGGCTTCCGGGGCCAACGTCCTGACTTTC. Its translation: CASSITEASGANVLTF. Using reference TRBV19 and TRBJ2-6 for the parts outside the CDR3, the full variable domain is DGGITQSPKYLFRKEGQNVTLSCEQNLNHDAMYWYRQDPGQGLRLIYYSQIVNDFQKGDIAEGYSVSREKKESFPLTVTSAQKNPTAFYLCASSITEASGANVLTFGAGSRLTVL.

The chain joins TRBV5-1 to TRBJ2-1; D might be TRBD2 (6 bases). CDR1 is SGHRS and CDR2 is YFSETQ in the germline V gene. The CDR3 runs 17 residues. V was clipped by 0 bases and J by 6 bases, with 19 bases between them. CDR3 in DNA: TGCGCCAGCAGCTTGGCAGGTTTCGGGGGTTCGGGCAATGAGCAGTTCTTC. Translating it yields CASSLAGFGGSGNEQFF.

The rearrangement uses TRBV9 and TRBJ2-2; 7 bases are shared with TRBD2. This CDR3 has 18 residues. Trimming at V came to 3 bases and at J to 0 bases, leaving 11 bases not matched to a gene. Germline CDR1 reads SGDLS; CDR2 reads YYNGEE. DNA of the CDR3: TGTGCCAGCAGCGCCGGGGGGACTGCCTTCGCGAACACCGGGGAGCTGTTTTTT. It specifies CASSAGGTAFANTGELFF. The entire variable domain, with the rest obtained from reference TRBV9 and TRBJ2-2, is as follows: DSGVTQTPKHLITATGQRVTLRCSPRSGDLSVYWYQQSLDQGLQFLIQYYNGEERAKGNILERFSAQQFPDLHSELNLSSLELGDSALYFCASSAGGTAFANTGELFFGEGSRLTVL.

This clone was observed a handful of times. The chain recombines TRBV28 with TRBJ2-3; D ambiguous. This CDR3 contains 13 residues. CDR1 MDHEN and CDR2 SYDVKM come from the germline V gene. With 5 bases removed from V and 4 bases from J, the gap between germline ends came to 10 bases. The CDR3 nucleotides read TGTGCCAGCAGTCCCGTTAGTGCAGATACGCAGTATTTT. Encoded protein: CASSPVSADTQYF.

This clone is a singleton in its sample. The V call is TRBV9, the J call TRBJ1-6, with a tentative D call TRBD1 (6 bases). The ends were cut back, 1 base at V and 6 bases at J, with 17 bases in the middle. CDR1 is SGDLS and CDR2 is YYNGEE in the germline V gene. The CDR3 extends over 17 amino acids. For the CDR3, the DNA is TGTGCCAGCAGCGTAACTACCGGGACAACTGGTAATTCACCCCTCCACTTT. It translates to CASSVTTGTTGNSPLHF.